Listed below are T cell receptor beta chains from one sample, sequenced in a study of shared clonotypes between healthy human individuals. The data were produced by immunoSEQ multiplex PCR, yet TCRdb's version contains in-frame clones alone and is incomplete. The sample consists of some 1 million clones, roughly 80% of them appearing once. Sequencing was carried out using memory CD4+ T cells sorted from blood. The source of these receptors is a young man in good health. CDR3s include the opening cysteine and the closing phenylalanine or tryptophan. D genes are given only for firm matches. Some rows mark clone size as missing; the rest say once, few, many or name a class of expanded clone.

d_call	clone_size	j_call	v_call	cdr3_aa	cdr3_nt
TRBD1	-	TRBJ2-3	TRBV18	CASSPTRGPSTDTQYF	TGTGCCAGCTCACCCACCAGGGGGCCTAGCACAGATACGCAGTATTTT
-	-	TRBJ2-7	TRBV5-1	CASSLKGYEQYF	TGCGCCAGCAGCTTGAAAGGGTACGAGCAGTACTTC
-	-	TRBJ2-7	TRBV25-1	CAILYEQYF	TGTGCCATCCTATACGAGCAGTACTTC
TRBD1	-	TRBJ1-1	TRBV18	CASQNPQGAWTEAFF	TGTGCCAGCCAGAATCCACAGGGGGCTTGGACTGAAGCTTTCTTT
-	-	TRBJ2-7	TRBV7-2	CASSLGGGQSRYEQYF	TGTGCCAGCAGCTTAGGTGGTGGGCAGAGTCGCTACGAGCAGTACTTC
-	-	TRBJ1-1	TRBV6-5	CASSPPDRNTEAFF	TGTGCCAGCAGTCCTCCGGACCGGAACACTGAAGCTTTCTTT
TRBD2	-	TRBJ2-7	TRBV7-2	CASSRTSGTGEQYF	TGTGCCAGCAGCCGGACTAGCGGGACTGGGGAGCAGTACTTC
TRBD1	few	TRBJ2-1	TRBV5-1	CASSLGGTGFYNEQFF	TGCGCCAGCAGCTTGGGCGGGACAGGATTCTACAATGAGCAGTTCTTC
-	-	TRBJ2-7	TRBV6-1	CASSPQGREQYF	TGTGCCAGCAGTCCCCAGGGTCGCGAGCAGTACTTC
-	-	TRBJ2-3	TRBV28	CASTATGSSTDTQYF	TGTGCCAGCACCGCGACAGGCTCTAGCACAGATACGCAGTATTTT
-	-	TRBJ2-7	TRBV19	CASSTAELSRANTYEQYF	TGTGCCAGTAGTACCGCCGAACTTTCCCGGGCAAACACCTACGAGCAGTACTTC
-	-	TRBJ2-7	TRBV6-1	CASSELMAPYEQYF	TGTGCCAGCAGTGAACTTATGGCCCCCTACGAGCAGTACTTC
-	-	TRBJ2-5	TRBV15	CATSPGTLGQETQYF	TGTGCCACCAGTCCCGGGACATTGGGACAAGAGACCCAGTACTTC
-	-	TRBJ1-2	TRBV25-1	CASSRTDNYGYTF	TGTGCCAGCAGTCGGACAGATAACTATGGCTACACCTTC
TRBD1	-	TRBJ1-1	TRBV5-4	CASSLGQGARTEAFF	TGTGCCAGCAGCTTGGGACAGGGGGCACGCACTGAAGCTTTCTTT
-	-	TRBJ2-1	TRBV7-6	CASSSSTAEAVYNEQFF	TGTGCCAGCAGTTCATCAACCGCGGAGGCCGTCTACAATGAGCAGTTCTTC
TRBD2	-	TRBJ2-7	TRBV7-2	CASTHRASGTYEQYF	TGTGCCAGCACACACCGGGCTAGCGGGACCTACGAGCAGTACTTC
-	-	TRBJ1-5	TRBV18	CASSPSVYHSNQPQHF	TGTGCCAGCTCACCATCGGTATACCATAGCAATCAGCCCCAGCATTTT
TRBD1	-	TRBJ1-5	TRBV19	CASSIGGDRGMRNQPQHF	TGTGCCAGTAGTATCGGGGGGGACAGGGGAATGAGGAATCAGCCCCAGCATTTT
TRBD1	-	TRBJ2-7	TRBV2	CASRLRQGEYF	TGTGCCAGCAGGCTCAGACAGGGGGAGTACTTC
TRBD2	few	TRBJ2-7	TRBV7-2	CASSLGTSVSYEQYF	TGTGCCAGCAGCTTAGGGACTAGCGTTTCCTACGAGCAGTACTTC
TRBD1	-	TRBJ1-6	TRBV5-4	CASSPGTGGFPLHF	TGTGCCAGCAGCCCCGGGACAGGGGGCTTCCCCCTCCACTTT
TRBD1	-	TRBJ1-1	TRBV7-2	CASSARGGNTEAFF	TGTGCCAGCAGCGCCAGGGGGGGGAACACTGAAGCTTTCTTT
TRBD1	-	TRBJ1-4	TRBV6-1	CASSEGTGAGKLFF	TGTGCCAGCAGTGAAGGGACAGGGGCCGGAAAACTGTTTTTT
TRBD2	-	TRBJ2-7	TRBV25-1	CASSESGEGPRLEQYF	TGTGCCAGCAGTGAATCTGGGGAGGGCCCCCGGCTAGAGCAGTACTTC
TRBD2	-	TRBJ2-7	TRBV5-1	CASSPLQAGAYEQYF	TGCGCCAGCAGTCCCCTTCAGGCGGGAGCCTACGAGCAGTACTTC
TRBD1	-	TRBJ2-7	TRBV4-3	CASSQGDRKGTYEQYF	TGCGCCAGCAGCCAGGGGGACAGGAAAGGTACCTACGAGCAGTACTTC
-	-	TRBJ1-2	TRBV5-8	CASSLVRSYGYTF	TGTGCCAGCAGCTTGGTTCGCAGCTATGGCTACACCTTC
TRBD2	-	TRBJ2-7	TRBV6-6	CASSERVGGSSYEQYF	TGTGCCAGCTCCGAGAGAGTGGGCGGGAGCTCCTACGAGCAGTACTTC
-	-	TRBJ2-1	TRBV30	CAWTARNTWSYNEQFF	TGTGCCTGGACCGCACGGAACACTTGGTCCTACAATGAGCAGTTCTTC
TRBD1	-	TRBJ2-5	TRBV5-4	CASRPGQQETQYF	TGTGCCAGCAGACCGGGACAGCAAGAGACCCAGTACTTC
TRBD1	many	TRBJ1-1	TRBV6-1	CAVRDSKNTEAFF	TGTGCCGTTAGGGACAGTAAGAACACTGAAGCTTTCTTT
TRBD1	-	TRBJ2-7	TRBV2	CASSDPGQGPYEQYF	TGTGCCAGCAGTGACCCTGGACAGGGCCCCTACGAGCAGTACTTC
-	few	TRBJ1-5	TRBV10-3	CAISGNSNQPQHF	TGTGCCATCAGTGGGAATAGCAATCAGCCCCAGCATTTT
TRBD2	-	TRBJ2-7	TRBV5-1	CASSSGAGVGHEQYF	TGCGCCAGCAGCTCGGGTGCGGGAGTTGGCCACGAGCAGTACTTC
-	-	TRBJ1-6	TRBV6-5	CASSLVGGNSPLHF	TGTGCCAGCAGTTTAGTCGGAGGTAATTCACCCCTCCACTTT
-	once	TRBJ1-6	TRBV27	CASSRSTGYSYNSPLHF	TGTGCCAGCAGCAGATCTACAGGGTACTCCTATAATTCACCCCTCCACTTT
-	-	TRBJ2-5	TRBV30	CAWKRRGLETQYF	TGTGCCTGGAAACGCCGGGGTTTGGAGACCCAGTACTTC
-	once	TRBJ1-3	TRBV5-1	CASSLDGSGNTIYF	TGCGCCAGCAGCCTGGACGGGTCTGGAAACACCATATATTTT
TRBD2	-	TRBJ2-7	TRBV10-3	CAIRHSGGAAEQYF	TGTGCCATCAGACATAGCGGGGGAGCGGCCGAGCAGTACTTC
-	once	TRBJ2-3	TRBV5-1	CASSLVQGLYTDTQYF	TGCGCCAGCAGCTTGGTCCAGGGGCTCTACACAGATACGCAGTATTTT
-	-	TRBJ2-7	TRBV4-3	CASSQATGNYEQYF	TGCGCCAGCAGCCAAGCGACGGGGAACTACGAGCAGTACTTC
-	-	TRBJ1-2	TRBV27	CASSSRDTRRGYTF	TGTGCCAGCAGTTCCCGGGACACCCGACGGGGCTACACCTTC
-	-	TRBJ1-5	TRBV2	CASRFQQGQPQHF	TGTGCCAGTCGGTTCCAACAGGGTCAGCCCCAGCATTTT
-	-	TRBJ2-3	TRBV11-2	CASSLGARTDTQYF	TGTGCCAGCAGCTTAGGAGCGCGCACAGATACGCAGTATTTT
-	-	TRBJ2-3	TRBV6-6	CASSYSGRTDTQYF	TGTGCCAGCAGTTACTCAGGCCGCACAGATACGCAGTATTTT
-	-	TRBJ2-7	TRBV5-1	CASSGAGGAWDEQYF	TGCGCCAGCAGCGGGGCGGGCGGTGCGTGGGACGAGCAGTACTTC
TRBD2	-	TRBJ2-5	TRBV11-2	CASSLFRGGETQYF	TGTGCCAGCAGCTTATTTCGGGGGGGAGAGACCCAGTACTTC
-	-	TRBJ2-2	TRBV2	CASSEAQANTGELFF	TGTGCCAGCAGTGAAGCACAGGCCAACACCGGGGAGCTGTTTTTT
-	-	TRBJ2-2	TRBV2	CASLLVSTGELFF	TGTGCCAGCTTGCTAGTGAGCACCGGGGAGCTGTTTTTT
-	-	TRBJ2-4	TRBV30	CAWSVRGASLSKNIQYF	TGTGCCTGGAGTGTGAGGGGAGCAAGCCTCTCGAAAAACATTCAGTACTTC
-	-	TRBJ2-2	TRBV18	CASSPPMVQNTGELFF	TGTGCCAGCTCACCACCGATGGTCCAGAACACCGGGGAGCTGTTTTTT
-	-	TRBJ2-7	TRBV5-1	CASSLIPAYEQYF	TGCGCCAGCAGCTTGATACCCGCCTACGAGCAGTACTTC
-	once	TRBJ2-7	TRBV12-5	CASGSLNNIGSYEQYF	TGTGCTAGTGGTTCCCTCAATAACATAGGGTCCTACGAGCAGTACTTC
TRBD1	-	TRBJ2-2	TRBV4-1	CASSERVLGQGAGELFF	TGCGCCAGCAGCGAAAGGGTCTTAGGACAGGGGGCCGGGGAGCTGTTTTTT
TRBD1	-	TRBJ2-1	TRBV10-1	CASSEGDRGPYEQFF	TGCGCCAGCAGTGAGGGGGACAGGGGGCCGTATGAGCAGTTCTTC